Shown below are 31 T cell receptor beta chains from a single sample sequenced in a study of cytomegalovirus exposure and HLA in healthy donors. Researchers ran the PCR with 60 Vbeta and 13 Jbeta primers. TCRdb keeps only in-frame clones here, not all; method: immunoSEQ multiplex PCR. This sample carries about 78,000 clones, more than 65% of them seen once, and the ten largest clones take around 10%. The specimen sequenced was PBMCs. These receptors all stem from a woman aged 40 to 50 in good health and CMV-seropositive.

This clone has more than one count but fewer than ten. The V and J genes are TRBV5-1 and TRBJ1-1, with no clear D. The germline V and J ends were trimmed by 1 base and 1 base, with 8 bases remaining between them. CDR1 SGHRS and CDR2 YFSETQ come from the germline V gene. The CDR3 runs to 14 residues. The CDR3 loop is CASSLFTENTEAFF. The CDR3 DNA sequence: TGCGCCAGCAGCTTGTTTACAGAGAACACTGAAGCTTTCTTT. The full variable domain, completed using reference TRBV5-1 and TRBJ1-1, is KAGVTQTPRYLIKTRGQQVTLSCSPISGHRSVSWYQQTPGQGLQFLFEYFSETQRNKGNFPGRFSGRQFSNSRSEMNVSTLELGDSALYLCASSLFTENTEAFFGQGTRLTVV.

This clone came up once. CDR3: CASSPPRQDNEQFF. CDR3 coding DNA: TGTGCCAGCAGCCCGCCCAGACAGGACAATGAGCAGTTCTTC. This chain connects TRBV13 to TRBJ2-1; weak D call: TRBD1 (6 bases). The CDR3 length is 14 residues. V lost 5 bases, J lost 5 bases, and 13 bases lay in between. CDR1 is PRHDT, CDR2 FYEKMQ, per germline (reference sequence).

The gene calls are TRBV19 and TRBJ2-3; TRBD2 is a possible D gene (5 bases). With 5 bases removed from V and 10 bases from J, the gap between germline ends came to 16 bases. CDR1 and CDR2 from the germline V gene are LNHDA and SQIVND (reference sequence). The CDR3 spans 13 residues. The CDR3 here is CASSVDWVRAQYF. DNA for the CDR3: TGTGCCAGTAGTGTGGACTGGGTTAGGGCGCAGTATTTT.

The chain has TRBV29-1 and TRBJ2-5; no reliable D call. The DNA end is more similar to TRBJ2-7, so the J call may be wrong. Germline lookup yields CDR1 SQVTM and CDR2 ANQGSEA. The CDR3 has 11 residues. Here the CDR3 reads CSALRAYEQYF. The CDR3 nucleotides are TGCAGCGCCCTACGCGCCTACGAGCAGTACTTC.

V and J are TRBV7-2 and TRBJ1-3; 7 nucleotides align to TRBD1. The CDR3 loop spans 15 amino acids. Trimming took 5 bases from V and 0 from J; bases not matched to a gene: 4. Germline V gene lookup returns CDR1 SGHTA and CDR2 FQGNSA. The CDR3: CASSQGQLSGNTIYF. The CDR3 coding sequence is TGTGCCAGCAGCCAGGGACAGCTCTCTGGAAACACCATATATTTT. The variable domain in full, with the rest retrieved from reference TRBV7-2 and TRBJ1-3, is GAGVSQSPSNKVTEKGKDVELRCDPISGHTALYWYRQSLGQGLEFLIYFQGNSAPDKSGLPSDRFSAERTGGSVSTLTIQRTQQEDSAVYLCASSQGQLSGNTIYFGEGSWLTVV.

This clone occurred a few times. This chain links TRBV28 with TRBJ1-4; D is unresolved. The CDR3 is 15 residues long. Germline CDR1 reads MDHEN; CDR2 reads SYDVKM. Trimming removed 2 bases from V and 2 bases from J, with 9 bases in between. DNA of the CDR3: TGTGCCAGCAGTTTAGGAGGTACGACTAATGAAAAACTGTTTTTT. Amino acids: CASSLGGTTNEKLFF.

This chain joins TRBV7-9 and TRBJ2-2, with D perhaps TRBD1 (7 bases). Per the germline V gene, CDR1 is SEHNR and CDR2 is FQNEAQ (reference sequence). V was clipped by 5 bases and J by 3 bases, with 13 bases between them. The CDR3 extends over 15 amino acids. CDR3 loop: CASSPQGGYTGELFF. In DNA form, the CDR3 reads TGTGCCAGCAGCCCCCAGGGGGGTTACACCGGGGAGCTGTTTTTT.

The chain joins TRBV19 to TRBJ1-2; 10 nucleotides align to TRBD1. Germline CDR1 and CDR2: LNHDA and SQIVND (reference sequence). The CDR3 has 15 amino acids. Trimming took 4 bases from V and 1 from J; bases not matched to a gene: 3. The CDR3 bases are TGTGCCAGTAGTACCCGGGACAGGGGTAACTATGGCTACACCTTC. Translating gives CASSTRDRGNYGYTF.

V is TRBV27 and J is TRBJ1-6; tentative D call: TRBD1 (5 bases). Trimming cost V 3 bases and J 0 bases, with 18 bases left between them. The CDR3 loop spans 19 amino acids. Germline CDR1 reads MNHEY; CDR2 reads SMNVEV (reference sequence). The CDR3 bases are TGTGCCAGCAGTTTGGGCCCCCGGGGGGGGAGCTCCTATAATTCACCCCTCCACTTT. Encoded protein: CASSLGPRGGSSYNSPLHF.

This chain links TRBV6-6 with TRBJ2-2, with 9 bases fitting TRBD1. The CDR3 has 15 amino acids. V shed 6 bases, J shed 3 bases, and the junction held 5 bases outside the gene matches. Germline CDR1 MNHNY, CDR2 SVGAGI (reference sequence). CDR3 sequence: CASSLQGAYTGELFF. DNA of the CDR3: TGTGCCAGCAGCTTACAGGGGGCGTACACCGGGGAGCTGTTTTTT.

The count of this clone is one. The rearrangement joins TRBV19 to TRBJ1-5; the match to TRBD1 covers 7 bases. With 3 bases clipped from V and 8 bases from J, the junction kept 13 bases outside the gene matches. Germline V CDR1 and CDR2: LNHDA, SQIVND (reference sequence). The CDR3 consists of 16 residues. The CDR3 loop reads CASSMGLTTGAEPQHF. The CDR3 DNA sequence: TGTGCCAGTAGTATGGGGCTAACAACAGGGGCCGAGCCCCAGCATTTT.

The chain is built from TRBV28 and TRBJ2-7; TRBD1 is a possible D gene (6 bases). The CDR3 covers 13 residues. The germline V gene has CDR1 MDHEN and CDR2 SYDVKM. Trimming removed 5 bases at V and 3 bases at J, with 11 bases between. The CDR3: CASSPPDSYEQYF. CDR3 sequence (DNA): TGTGCCAGCAGTCCTCCGGACAGCTACGAGCAGTACTTC.

This chain uses TRBV19 with TRBJ1-3; tentative D call: TRBD1 (5 bases). The CDR3 runs to 14 residues. Germline-derived CDR1 and CDR2 are LNHDA and SQIVND (reference sequence). The ends were cut back, 7 bases at V and 1 base at J, with 11 bases in the middle. This CDR3 reads CASTRGGSGNTIYF. The CDR3 nucleotides are TGTGCCAGTACCCGGGGGGGATCTGGAAACACCATATATTTT.

The chain employs TRBV28 and TRBJ2-2; D may be TRBD2 (7 bases). Germline V gives CDR1 MDHEN, CDR2 SYDVKM. This CDR3 is built from 15 residues. With 10 bases removed from V and 7 bases from J, the gap between germline ends came to 22 bases. In DNA form, the CDR3 reads TGTGCCACCAGAAATGACGCGGGGGCCGGCGGGGAGCTGTTTTTT. Encoded protein: CATRNDAGAGGELFF.

This clone was picked up one time. Other DNA variants within this sample encode the same CDR3. The rearrangement links TRBV5-1 to TRBJ1-4, with 9 nucleotides matching TRBD1. Germline V gene data show CDR1 as SGHRS and CDR2 as YFSETQ. The J segment lost 8 bases and the V segment lost 0 bases, leaving 5 bases of the junction unmatched. This CDR3 has 15 amino acids. The DNA for the CDR3 is TGCGCCAGCAGCTTGGCGGGGACAGGGTCCGAAAAACTGTTTTTT. It yields the protein CASSLAGTGSEKLFF. The variable domain in full, with the rest retrieved from reference TRBV5-1 and TRBJ1-4, is KAGVTQTPRYLIKTRGQQVTLSCSPISGHRSVSWYQQTPGQGLQFLFEYFSETQRNKGNFPGRFSGRQFSNSRSEMNVSTLELGDSALYLCASSLAGTGSEKLFFGSGTQLSVL.

Only a few counts were recorded for this clone. The chain carries TRBV15 and TRBJ1-4, with 7 bases aligning to TRBD1. This CDR3 has 15 residues. J gave up 5 bases and V 1 base, and 4 bases lay outside the gene matches. Germline lookup yields CDR1 LNHNV and CDR2 YYDKDF (reference sequence). DNA of the CDR3: TGTGCCACCAGCAGAGCATTCAGGGGGAATGAAAAACTGTTTTTT. It codes for CATSRAFRGNEKLFF.

This clone has just a few counts. The rearrangement links TRBV30 to TRBJ2-5; 9 positions agree with TRBD2. The CDR3 consists of 14 residues. The V gene end was trimmed by 3 bases and the J gene end by 4 bases; junction bases not matched to a gene: 6. From germline, CDR1 is GTSNPN and CDR2 SVGIG (reference sequence). The CDR3 protein is CAWRLAGVRETQYF. The DNA of the CDR3 is TGTGCCTGGAGATTAGCGGGAGTTCGAGAGACCCAGTACTTC.

The chain links TRBV10-3 to TRBJ2-7, with 7 bases aligning to TRBD2. CDR1 and CDR2 from the germline V gene are ENHRY and SYGVKD. J gave up 7 bases and V 10 bases, and 16 bases lay outside the gene matches. CDR3 length: 14 residues. CDR3 sequence reads: CATSSGTASGEQYF. CDR3 DNA: TGTGCCACCAGCAGCGGGACTGCCTCGGGGGAGCAGTACTTC.

This rearrangement joins TRBV28 to TRBJ1-1; 8 nucleotides line up with TRBD1. The CDR3 sequence is 15 residues long. Germline loops: CDR1 MDHEN, CDR2 SYDVKM. The V and J ends lost 6 bases and 5 bases, in that order; junction bases with no gene match: 11. The CDR3 loop reads CASRPPGGVRTEAFF. CDR3 bases: TGTGCCAGCAGGCCTCCAGGGGGCGTTCGGACTGAAGCTTTCTTT.

The chain links TRBV6-1 to TRBJ1-5; TRBD1 agrees at 8 bases. V dropped 0 bases and J dropped 2; count of bases not matched to a gene: 3. Germline CDR1 is MNHNS and CDR2 is SASEGT. The CDR3 length is 16 residues. CDR3 nucleotides: TGTGCCAGCAGTGAAGCGCAGGGACAGGGCAATCAGCCCCAGCATTTT. Its protein is CASSEAQGQGNQPQHF.

A word on this clone: The sample has other DNA sequences that encode this CDR3 too. This chain uses TRBV19 with TRBJ1-1; TRBD1 aligns across 11 bases. The germline CDR1 and CDR2 sequences are LNHDA and SQIVND (reference sequence). Trimming took 5 bases from V and 5 from J; bases not matched to a gene: 4. This CDR3 comprises 14 residues. CDR3 loop: CASSAGTGGTEAFF. DNA for the CDR3: TGTGCCAGTAGTGCCGGGACAGGGGGGACTGAAGCTTTCTTT.

This chain joins TRBV25-1 and TRBJ1-1, with 9 bases fitting TRBD1. From germline, CDR1 is MGHDK and CDR2 SYGVNS. Trimming cost V 6 bases and J 4 bases; bases outside gene matches: 12. This CDR3 comprises 16 residues. The DNA for the CDR3 is TGTGCCAGCAGGGGAAAAACAGGGGGCGGTGGCACTGAAGCTTTCTTT. Translation: CASRGKTGGGGTEAFF.

V is TRBV2 and J is TRBJ2-7; TRBD1 matches at 7 bases. The CDR3 contains 14 residues. The germline gives CDR1 SNHLY, CDR2 FYNNEI. Unmatched junction bases numbered 6, after V lost 2 bases and J lost 5 bases. The CDR3 loop is CASSEMTGLHEQYF. The CDR3 bases are TGTGCCAGCAGTGAAATGACAGGGCTCCACGAGCAGTACTTC. Together with reference TRBV2 and TRBJ2-7, the CDR3 gives the full variable domain: EPEVTQTPSHQVTQMGQEVILRCVPISNHLYFYWYRQILGQKVEFLVSFYNNEISEKSEIFDDQFSVERPDGSNFTLKIRSTKLEDSAMYFCASSEMTGLHEQYFGPGTRLTVT.

CDR3 in amino acids: CASSPWSGPSTDTQYF. The CDR3 bases are TGTGCCAGCAGTCCATGGAGCGGGCCTAGCACAGATACGCAGTATTTT. The gene calls are TRBV28 and TRBJ2-3; perhaps TRBD2 as D (6 bases). CDR3 length: 16 amino acids. V was clipped by 5 bases and J by 0 bases, with 15 bases between them. The V gene's germline CDR1 is MDHEN and CDR2 SYDVKM.

The rearrangement joins TRBV11-2 to TRBJ2-1; D remains unclear. Deletions cut 1 base from V and 6 bases from J, with 7 bases between. CDR1 is SGHAT and CDR2 is FQNNGV in the germline V gene. The CDR3 has 13 residues. Written as DNA, the CDR3 is TGTGCCAGCAGCTTAGGCAGGTCCAATGAGCAGTTCTTC. Protein product: CASSLGRSNEQFF.

This clone was observed a single time. This chain connects TRBV2 to TRBJ1-1; D is unresolved. V dropped 8 bases and J dropped 0 bases, with 10 bases sitting between them. Germline V CDR1 and CDR2: SNHLY, FYNNEI. CDR3 length equals 13 residues. CDR3 loop: CASSEGMNTEAFF. The CDR3 DNA reads TGTGCCAGCTCAGAGGGCATGAACACTGAAGCTTTCTTT.

This chain links TRBV11-2 with TRBJ2-7, with 7 nucleotides matching TRBD1. Germline V CDR1 and CDR2: SGHAT, FQNNGV. This CDR3 is built from 13 residues. V shed 5 bases, J shed 2 bases, and the junction held 3 bases outside the gene matches. CDR3 sequence: CASSPQGTYEQYF. The CDR3 DNA is TGTGCCAGCAGCCCACAGGGGACCTACGAGCAGTACTTC. Filled out from reference TRBV11-2 and TRBJ2-7, the complete variable domain reads EAGVAQSPRYKIIEKRQSVAFWCNPISGHATLYWYQQILGQGPKLLIQFQNNGVVDDSQLPKDRFSAERLKGVDSTLKIQPAKLEDSAVYLCASSPQGTYEQYFGPGTRLTVT.

This clone was picked up a small number of times. The V and J genes are TRBV30 and TRBJ1-6; 8 bases are a match to TRBD1. The CDR3 consists of 13 residues. V dropped 5 bases and J dropped 5; count of bases not matched to a gene: 2. CDR1 and CDR2 (germline): GTSNPN, SVGIG (reference sequence). The CDR3: CAWGGQDNSPLHF. The CDR3 DNA sequence: TGTGCCTGGGGGGGACAGGATAATTCACCCCTCCACTTT.

The rearrangement links TRBV30 to TRBJ2-3; tentatively, D is TRBD2 (5 bases). Germline-derived CDR1 and CDR2 are GTSNPN and SVGIG (reference sequence). With 0 bases removed from V and 0 bases from J, the gap between germline ends came to 13 bases. This CDR3 is built from 16 residues. The CDR3 DNA sequence: TGTGCCTGGAGTGTAGGGCGGGCAACTAGCACAGATACGCAGTATTTT. Residues: CAWSVGRATSTDTQYF.

This rearrangement joins TRBV11-2 to TRBJ2-5; TRBD1 aligns across 7 bases. The J call may be wrong; the DNA end is better matched by TRBJ2-7. The CDR3 sequence is 16 residues long. The germline CDR1 and CDR2 sequences are SGHAT and FQNNGV. The CDR3 nucleotides are TGTGCCAGCAGCTTAGATCGACAGGGAATTTCCTACGAGCAGTACTTC. It codes for CASSLDRQGISYEQYF.

In its sample, this clone was seen once. The V and J genes are TRBV5-1 and TRBJ2-1; 9 bases map to TRBD2. This CDR3 contains 17 residues. Germline V gene lookup returns CDR1 SGHRS and CDR2 YFSETQ. V was clipped by 3 bases and J by 4 bases; unmatched bases: 11. The CDR3 region has the DNA TGCGCCAGCAGCTCTGACCTACTAGCGGGTAGGTACAATGAGCAGTTCTTC. It codes for CASSSDLLAGRYNEQFF.